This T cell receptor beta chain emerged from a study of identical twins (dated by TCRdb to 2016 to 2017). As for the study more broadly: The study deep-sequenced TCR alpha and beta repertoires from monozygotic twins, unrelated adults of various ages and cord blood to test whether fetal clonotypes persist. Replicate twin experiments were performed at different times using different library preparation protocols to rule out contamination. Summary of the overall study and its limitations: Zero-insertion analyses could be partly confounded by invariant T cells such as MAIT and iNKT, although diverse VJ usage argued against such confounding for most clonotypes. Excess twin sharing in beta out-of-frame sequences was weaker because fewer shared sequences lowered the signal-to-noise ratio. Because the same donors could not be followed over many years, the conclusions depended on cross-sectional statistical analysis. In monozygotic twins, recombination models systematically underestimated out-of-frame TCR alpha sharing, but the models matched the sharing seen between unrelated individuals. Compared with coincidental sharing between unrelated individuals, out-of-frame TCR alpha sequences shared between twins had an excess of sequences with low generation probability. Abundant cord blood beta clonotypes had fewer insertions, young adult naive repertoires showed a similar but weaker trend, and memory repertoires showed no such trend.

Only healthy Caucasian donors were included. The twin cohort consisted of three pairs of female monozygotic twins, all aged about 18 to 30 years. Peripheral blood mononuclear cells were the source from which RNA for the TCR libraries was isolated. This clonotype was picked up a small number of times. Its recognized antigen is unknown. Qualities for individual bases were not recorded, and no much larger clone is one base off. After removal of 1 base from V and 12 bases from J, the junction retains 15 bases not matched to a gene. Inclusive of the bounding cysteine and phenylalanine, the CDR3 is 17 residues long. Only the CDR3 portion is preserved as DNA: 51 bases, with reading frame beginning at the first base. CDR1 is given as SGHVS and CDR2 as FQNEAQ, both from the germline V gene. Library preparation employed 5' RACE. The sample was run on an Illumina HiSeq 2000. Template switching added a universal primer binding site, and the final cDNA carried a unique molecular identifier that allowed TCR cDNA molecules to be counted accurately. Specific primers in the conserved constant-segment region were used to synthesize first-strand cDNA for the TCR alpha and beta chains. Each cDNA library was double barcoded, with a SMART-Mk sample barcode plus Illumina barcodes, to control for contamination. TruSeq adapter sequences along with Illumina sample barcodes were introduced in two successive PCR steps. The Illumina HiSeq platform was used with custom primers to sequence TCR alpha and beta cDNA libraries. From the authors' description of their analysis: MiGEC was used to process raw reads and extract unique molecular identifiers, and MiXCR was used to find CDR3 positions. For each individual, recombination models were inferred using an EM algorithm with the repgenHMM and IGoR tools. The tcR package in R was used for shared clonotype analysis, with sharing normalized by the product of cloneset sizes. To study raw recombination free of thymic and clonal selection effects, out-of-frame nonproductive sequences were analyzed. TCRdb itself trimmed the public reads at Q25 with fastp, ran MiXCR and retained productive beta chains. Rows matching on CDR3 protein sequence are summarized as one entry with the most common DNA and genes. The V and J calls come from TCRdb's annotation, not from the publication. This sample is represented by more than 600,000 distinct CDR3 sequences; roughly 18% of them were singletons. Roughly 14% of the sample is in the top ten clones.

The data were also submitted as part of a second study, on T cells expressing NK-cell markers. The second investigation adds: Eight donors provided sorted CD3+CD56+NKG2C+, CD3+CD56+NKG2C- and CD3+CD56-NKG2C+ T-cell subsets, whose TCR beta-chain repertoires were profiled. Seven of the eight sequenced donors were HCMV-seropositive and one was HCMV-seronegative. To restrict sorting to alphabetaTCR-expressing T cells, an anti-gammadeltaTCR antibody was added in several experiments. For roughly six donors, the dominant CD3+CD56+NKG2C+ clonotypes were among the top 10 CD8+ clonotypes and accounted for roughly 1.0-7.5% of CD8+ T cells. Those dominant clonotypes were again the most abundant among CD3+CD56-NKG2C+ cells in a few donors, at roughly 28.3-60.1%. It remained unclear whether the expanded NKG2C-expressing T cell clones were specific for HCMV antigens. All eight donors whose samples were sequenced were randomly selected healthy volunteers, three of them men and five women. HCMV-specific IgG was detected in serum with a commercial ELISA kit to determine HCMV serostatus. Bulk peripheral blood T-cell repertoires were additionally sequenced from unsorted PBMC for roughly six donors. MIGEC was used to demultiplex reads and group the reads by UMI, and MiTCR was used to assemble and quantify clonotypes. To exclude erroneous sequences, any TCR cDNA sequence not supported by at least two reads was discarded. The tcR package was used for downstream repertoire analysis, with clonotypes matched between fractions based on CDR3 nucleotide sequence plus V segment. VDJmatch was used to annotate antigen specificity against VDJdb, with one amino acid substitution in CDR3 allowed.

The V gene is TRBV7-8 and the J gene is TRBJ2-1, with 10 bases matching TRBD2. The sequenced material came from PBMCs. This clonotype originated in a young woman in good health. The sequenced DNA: TGTGCCAGCAGCTTAGATACGGGGGCGCTAGCGGGGGCCGTGCAGTTCTTC. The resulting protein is CASSLDTGALAGAVQFF.